These 10 T cell receptor beta chains came from one sample sequenced in a study (dated by TCRdb to the mid-2010s). Library prep was done by RT-PCR. The sequencing machine was an Illumina MiSeq. TCRdb trimmed public reads at Q25 via fastp, called clones via MiXCR and kept in-frame beta chains. Rows with one shared CDR3 protein collapse into an entry with the most common genes and DNA. This sample holds about 680,000 distinct CDR3 sequences; approximately 15% were observed only once. Roughly 3.6% of the sample comes from the top ten. Sequencing input: memory CD4+ T cells from blood. The receptors were gathered from a female donor in good health, serving as a healthy control.

This clonotype was observed a few times. The chain combines TRBV4-3 with TRBJ1-2; D remains unclear. V shed 0 bases and J shed 8 bases, with 10 bases lying between them. The CDR3 spans 13 residues. Germline assignment: CDR1 LGHNA and CDR2 YSLEER. In DNA, the CDR3 is TGCGCCAGCAGCCAAGACAGGATAAGGGGCTACACCTTC. This sequence encodes CASSQDRIRGYTF.

This clonotype has ten or more counts. V usage is TRBV7-9 and J usage is TRBJ2-7, with D perhaps TRBD1 (6 bases). Deletions cut 5 bases from V and 0 bases from J, with 11 bases between. The CDR3 contains 14 residues. Germline V gene data show CDR1 as SEHNR and CDR2 as FQNEAQ (reference sequence). The CDR3 loop reads CASSPGVNSYEQYF. In DNA, the CDR3 is TGTGCCAGCAGCCCAGGGGTCAACTCCTACGAGCAGTACTTC.

The V call is TRBV5-1, the J call TRBJ1-1; D unclear. The germline gives CDR1 SGHRS, CDR2 YFSETQ. Trimming removed 5 bases from V and 0 bases from J, with 11 bases in between. The CDR3 length is 14 residues. The CDR3 coding sequence is TGCGCCAGCAGTCCTCAGGACCTGAACACTGAAGCTTTCTTT. Protein sequence: CASSPQDLNTEAFF.

This clonotype was counted only a few times. V usage is TRBV6-1 and J usage is TRBJ1-2, with 7 bases aligning to TRBD1. In germline, CDR1 is MNHNS, CDR2 SASEGT. There are 13 residues in the CDR3. The V gene end was trimmed by 7 bases and the J gene end by 3 bases; junction bases not matched to a gene: 5. The chain's CDR3 is CASKNRGDYGYTF. CDR3 nucleotide sequence: TGTGCCAGCAAAAACAGGGGTGACTATGGCTACACCTTC.

The CDR3 DNA is TGCGCCAGCAGACCAAGACAGGGATCAACTAATGAAAAACTGTTTTTT. It yields the protein CASRPRQGSTNEKLFF. The chain couples TRBV5-1 to TRBJ1-4, with 7 bases identical to TRBD1. V lost 5 bases and J lost 0; bases outside the gene matches: 7. CDR1 is SGHRS and CDR2 is YFSETQ in the germline V gene. The CDR3 is 16 residues long.

The chain uses TRBV20-1 and TRBJ1-2; 8 nucleotides agree with TRBD1. This CDR3 contains 14 residues. The V gene's germline CDR1 is DFQATT and CDR2 SNEGSKA (reference sequence). With 5 bases clipped from V and 0 bases from J, the junction kept 5 bases outside the gene matches. The DNA for the CDR3 is TGCAGTGCTGCGGGACAGGCCTCTAACTATGGCTACACCTTC. It specifies CSAAGQASNYGYTF.

In its sample, this clonotype was seen many times. The chain is built from TRBV7-2 and TRBJ2-1; unclear D gene. The CDR3 is 14 residues long. V was clipped by 1 base and J by 8 bases, with 12 bases between them. The germline CDR1 and CDR2 sequences are SGHTA and FQGNSA. The CDR3 DNA sequence: TGTGCCAGCAGCTTAGAGTACTCTTCGGATGAGCAGTTCTTC. This translates into CASSLEYSSDEQFF.

In the case of this clonotype: A much larger clone lies one base from this, so it may be a read error. The V gene is TRBV10-3, the J gene TRBJ1-3; D is perhaps TRBD1 (5 bases). CDR3 size: 14 residues. Germline assignment: CDR1 ENHRY and CDR2 SYGVKD. Trimming shortened V by 5 bases and J by 4 bases, and 12 bases separated the two germline ends. CDR3 nucleotides: TGTGCCATCAGTTTGACAAGGGACGGAAACACCATATATTTT. It specifies CAISLTRDGNTIYF.

This clonotype was seen ten or more times. CDR3 sequence (DNA): TGCAGTGCTGTGGGACGCCGGGCGAACACTGAAGCTTTCTTT. Translating gives CSAVGRRANTEAFF. The chain employs TRBV20-1 and TRBJ1-1; tentative D call: TRBD1 (5 bases). This CDR3 is 14 amino acids long. The V end lost 5 bases, the J end lost 1 base, and 14 bases lay between the germline ends. Germline V gives CDR1 DFQATT, CDR2 SNEGSKA (reference sequence).

The gene calls are TRBV5-6 and TRBJ1-5; D is perhaps TRBD1 (6 bases). V was clipped by 3 bases and J by 2 bases, with 18 bases between them. Germline V gene data show CDR1 as SGHDT and CDR2 as YYEEEE. The CDR3 sequence is 17 residues long. For the CDR3, the DNA is TGTGCCAGCAGCTCCCCCAGAACAGGGAATGGCAATCAGCCCCAGCATTTT. Translation gives CASSSPRTGNGNQPQHF.